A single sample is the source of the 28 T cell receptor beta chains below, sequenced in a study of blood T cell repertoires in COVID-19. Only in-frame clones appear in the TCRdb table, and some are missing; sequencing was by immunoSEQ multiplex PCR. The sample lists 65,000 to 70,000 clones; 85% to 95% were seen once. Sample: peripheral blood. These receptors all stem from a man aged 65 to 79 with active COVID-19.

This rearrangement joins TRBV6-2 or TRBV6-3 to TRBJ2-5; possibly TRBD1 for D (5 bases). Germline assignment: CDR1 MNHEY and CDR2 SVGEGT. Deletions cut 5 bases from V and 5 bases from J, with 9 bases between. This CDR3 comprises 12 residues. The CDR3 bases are TGTGCCAGCAGTCGGGCAGGGGAGACCCAGTACTTC. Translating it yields CASSRAGETQYF.

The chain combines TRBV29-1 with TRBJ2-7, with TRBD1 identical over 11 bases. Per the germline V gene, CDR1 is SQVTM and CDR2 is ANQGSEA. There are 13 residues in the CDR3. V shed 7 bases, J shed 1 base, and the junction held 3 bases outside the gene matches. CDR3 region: CSGGTGGSYEQYF. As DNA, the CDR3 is TGCAGCGGTGGGACAGGGGGGTCCTACGAGCAGTACTTC.

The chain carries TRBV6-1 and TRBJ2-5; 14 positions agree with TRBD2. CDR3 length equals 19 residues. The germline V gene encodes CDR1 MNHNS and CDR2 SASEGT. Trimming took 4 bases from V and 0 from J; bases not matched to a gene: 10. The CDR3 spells CASSGRLAGGVGYQETQYF. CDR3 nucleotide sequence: TGTGCCAGCAGTGGAAGACTAGCGGGGGGGGTAGGGTACCAAGAGACCCAGTACTTC.

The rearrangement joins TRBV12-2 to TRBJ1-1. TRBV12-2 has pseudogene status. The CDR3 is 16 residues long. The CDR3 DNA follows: TGTGCAAGTCGCTTAGGGACACGGGGGGCTAAATCTGAAGCTTTCTTT. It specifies CASRLGTRGAKSEAFF.

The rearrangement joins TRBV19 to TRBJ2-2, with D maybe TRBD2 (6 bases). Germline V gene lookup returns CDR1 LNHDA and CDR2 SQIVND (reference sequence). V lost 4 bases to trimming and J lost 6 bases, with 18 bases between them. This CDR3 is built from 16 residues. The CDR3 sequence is CASSNRTWRVAGELFF. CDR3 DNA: TGTGCCAGTAGTAATAGGACTTGGAGGGTGGCCGGGGAGCTGTTTTTT.

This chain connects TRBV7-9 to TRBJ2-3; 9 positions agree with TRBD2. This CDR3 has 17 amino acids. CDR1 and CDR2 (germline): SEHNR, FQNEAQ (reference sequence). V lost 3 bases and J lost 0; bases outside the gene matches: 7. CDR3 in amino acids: CASSLRLAVYSTDTQYF. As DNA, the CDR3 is TGTGCCAGCAGCTTGCGACTAGCGGTGTATAGCACAGATACGCAGTATTTT. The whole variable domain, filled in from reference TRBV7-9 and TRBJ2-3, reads DTGVSQNPRHKITKRGQNVTFRCDPISEHNRLYWYRQTLGQGPEFLTYFQNEAQLEKSRLLSDRFSAERPKGSFSTLEIQRTEQGDSAMYLCASSLRLAVYSTDTQYFGPGTRLTVL.

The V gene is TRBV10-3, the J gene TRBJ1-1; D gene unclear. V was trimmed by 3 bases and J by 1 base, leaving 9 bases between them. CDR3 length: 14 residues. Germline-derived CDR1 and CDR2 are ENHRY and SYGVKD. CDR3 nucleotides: TGTGCCATCAGTGATGGTGCAGGGAACACTGAAGCTTTCTTT. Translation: CAISDGAGNTEAFF.

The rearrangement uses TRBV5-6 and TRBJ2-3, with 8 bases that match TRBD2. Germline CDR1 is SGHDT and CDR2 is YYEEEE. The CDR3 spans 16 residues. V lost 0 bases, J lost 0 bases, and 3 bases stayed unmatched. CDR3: CASSLAGGDSTDTQYF. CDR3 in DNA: TGTGCCAGCAGCTTGGCCGGGGGGGATAGCACAGATACGCAGTATTTT.

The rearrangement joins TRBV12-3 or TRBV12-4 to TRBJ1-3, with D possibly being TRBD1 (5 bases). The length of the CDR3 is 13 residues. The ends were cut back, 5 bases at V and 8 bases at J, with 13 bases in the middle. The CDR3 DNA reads TGTGCCAGCAGTCCCTCCAGGGTTGACACCATATATTTT. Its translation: CASSPSRVDTIYF.

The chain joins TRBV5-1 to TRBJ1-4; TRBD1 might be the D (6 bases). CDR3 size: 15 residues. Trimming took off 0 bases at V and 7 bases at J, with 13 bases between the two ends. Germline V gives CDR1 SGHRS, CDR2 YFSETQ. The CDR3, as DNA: TGCGCCAGCAGCTTGGACGGGGTAGGGGGTGAAAAACTGTTTTTT. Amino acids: CASSLDGVGGEKLFF.

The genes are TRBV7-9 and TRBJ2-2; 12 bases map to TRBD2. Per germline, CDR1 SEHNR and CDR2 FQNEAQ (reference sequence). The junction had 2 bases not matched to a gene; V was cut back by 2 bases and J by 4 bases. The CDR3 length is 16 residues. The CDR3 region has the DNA TGTGCCAGCAGCTTACTAGCGGGGGGGGTCACCGGGGAGCTGTTTTTT. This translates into CASSLLAGGVTGELFF.

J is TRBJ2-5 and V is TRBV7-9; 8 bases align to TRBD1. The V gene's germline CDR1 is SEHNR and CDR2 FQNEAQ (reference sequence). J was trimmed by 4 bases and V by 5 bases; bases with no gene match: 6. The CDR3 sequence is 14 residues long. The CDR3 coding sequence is TGTGCCAGCAGCCGAGGACAGGGAGGAGAGACCCAGTACTTC. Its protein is CASSRGQGGETQYF.

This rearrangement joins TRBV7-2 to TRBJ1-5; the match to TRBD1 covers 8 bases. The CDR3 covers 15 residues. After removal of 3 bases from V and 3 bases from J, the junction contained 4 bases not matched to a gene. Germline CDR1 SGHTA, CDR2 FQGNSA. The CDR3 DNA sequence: TGTGCCAGCAGCTTCGACAGGGGTACCAATCAGCCCCAGCATTTT. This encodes CASSFDRGTNQPQHF.

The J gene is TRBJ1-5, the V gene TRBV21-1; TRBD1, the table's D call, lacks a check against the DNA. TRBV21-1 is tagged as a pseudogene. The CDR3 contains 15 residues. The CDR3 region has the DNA TGTGCCAGCAGCAAATGTGTACAGGGCTATCAGCCCCAGCATTTT. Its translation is CASSKCVQGYQPQHF.

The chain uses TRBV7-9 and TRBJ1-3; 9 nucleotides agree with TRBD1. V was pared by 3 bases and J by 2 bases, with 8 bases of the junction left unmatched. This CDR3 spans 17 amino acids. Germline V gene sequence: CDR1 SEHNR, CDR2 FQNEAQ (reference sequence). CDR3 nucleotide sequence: TGTGCCAGCAGCTTGGGGGGGACAGGGAGCCCTGGAAACACCATATATTTT. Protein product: CASSLGGTGSPGNTIYF.

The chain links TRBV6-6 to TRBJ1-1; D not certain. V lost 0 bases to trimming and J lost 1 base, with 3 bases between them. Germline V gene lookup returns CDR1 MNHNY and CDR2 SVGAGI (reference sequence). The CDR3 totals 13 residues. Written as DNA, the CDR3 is TGTGCCAGCAGTTACTCGAGGAACACTGAAGCTTTCTTT. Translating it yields CASSYSRNTEAFF.

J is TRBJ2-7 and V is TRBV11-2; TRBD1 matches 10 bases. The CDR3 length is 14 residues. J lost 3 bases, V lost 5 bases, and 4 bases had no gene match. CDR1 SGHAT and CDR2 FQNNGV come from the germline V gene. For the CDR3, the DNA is TGTGCCAGCAGCCACGGGACAGGGGACTACGAGCAGTACGTC. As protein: CASSHGTGDYEQYV.

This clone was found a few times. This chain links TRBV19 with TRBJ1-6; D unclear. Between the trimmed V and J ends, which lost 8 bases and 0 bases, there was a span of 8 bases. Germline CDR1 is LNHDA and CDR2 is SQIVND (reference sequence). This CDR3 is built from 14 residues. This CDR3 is CASGSASYNSPLHF. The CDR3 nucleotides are TGTGCCAGTGGGAGCGCCTCCTATAATTCACCCCTCCACTTT.

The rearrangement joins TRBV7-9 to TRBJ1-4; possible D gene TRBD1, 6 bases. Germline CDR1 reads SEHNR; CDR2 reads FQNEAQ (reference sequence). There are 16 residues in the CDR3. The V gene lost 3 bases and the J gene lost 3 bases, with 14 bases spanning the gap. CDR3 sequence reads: CASSLAGELPNEKLFF. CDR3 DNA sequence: TGTGCCAGCAGCTTGGCAGGGGAGCTTCCTAATGAAAAACTGTTTTTT.

This CDR3 reads CASSEFSGGTNEQFF. CDR3 in DNA: TGTGCCAGCAGTGAGTTTAGCGGGGGGACTAATGAGCAGTTCTTC. The chain is built from TRBV25-1 and TRBJ2-1, with 10 nucleotides matching TRBD2. CDR3 length: 15 residues. From germline, CDR1 is MGHDK and CDR2 SYGVNS. V was clipped by 3 bases and J by 7 bases; unmatched bases: 6.

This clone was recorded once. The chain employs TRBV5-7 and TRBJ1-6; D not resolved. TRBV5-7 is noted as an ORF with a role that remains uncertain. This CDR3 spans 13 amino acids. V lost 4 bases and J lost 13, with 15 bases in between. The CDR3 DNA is TGTGCCAGCAGCCCGACCCCTAGATCGCCCCTCCACTTT. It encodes CASSPTPRSPLHF.

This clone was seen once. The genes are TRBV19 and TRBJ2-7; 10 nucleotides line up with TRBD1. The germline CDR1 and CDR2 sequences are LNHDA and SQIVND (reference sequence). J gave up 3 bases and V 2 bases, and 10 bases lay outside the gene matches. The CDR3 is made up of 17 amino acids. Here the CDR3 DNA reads TGTGCCAGTAGTATAAAGCCCCCTCGGACAGGGGGCTACGAGCAGTACTTC. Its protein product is CASSIKPPRTGGYEQYF.

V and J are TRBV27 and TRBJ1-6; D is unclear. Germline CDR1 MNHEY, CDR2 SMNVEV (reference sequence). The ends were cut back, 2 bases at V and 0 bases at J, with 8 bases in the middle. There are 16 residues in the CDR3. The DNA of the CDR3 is TGTGCCAGCAGTTTAGATGCCAGCTCCTATAATTCACCCCTCCACTTT. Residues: CASSLDASSYNSPLHF.

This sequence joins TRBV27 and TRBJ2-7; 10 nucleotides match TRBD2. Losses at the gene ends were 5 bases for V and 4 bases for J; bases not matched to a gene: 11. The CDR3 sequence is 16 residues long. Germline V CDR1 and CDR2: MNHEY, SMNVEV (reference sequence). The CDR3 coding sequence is TGTGCCAGCAGTAGACGACTAGCGGGCCAACCTTACGAGCAGTACTTC. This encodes CASSRRLAGQPYEQYF.

CDR3 protein: CASSQPREGLGGNTIYF. The CDR3 DNA reads TGCGCCAGCAGCCAACCTAGAGAAGGACTGGGAGGAAACACCATATATTTT. V usage is TRBV4-1 and J usage is TRBJ1-3; D uncertain. V lost 2 bases and J lost 4, with 18 bases in between. The CDR3 is 17 amino acids. Per germline, CDR1 MGHRA and CDR2 YSYEKL.

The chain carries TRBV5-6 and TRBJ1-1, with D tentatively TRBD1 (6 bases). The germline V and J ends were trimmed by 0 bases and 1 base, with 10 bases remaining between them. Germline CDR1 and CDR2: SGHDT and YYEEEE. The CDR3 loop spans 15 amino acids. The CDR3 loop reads CASSLDLGANTEAFF. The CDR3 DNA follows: TGTGCCAGCAGCTTGGATTTGGGGGCGAACACTGAAGCTTTCTTT.

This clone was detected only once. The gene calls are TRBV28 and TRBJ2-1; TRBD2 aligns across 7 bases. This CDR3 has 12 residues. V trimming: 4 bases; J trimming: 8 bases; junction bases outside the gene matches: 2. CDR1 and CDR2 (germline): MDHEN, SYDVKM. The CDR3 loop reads CASSSGRYEQFF. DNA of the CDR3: TGTGCCAGCAGTTCCGGGAGGTATGAGCAGTTCTTC.

This CDR3 reads CSVGAGTSSDTQYF. The CDR3 DNA sequence: TGCAGCGTTGGGGCGGGGACTAGCTCCGATACGCAGTATTTT. The chain carries TRBV29-1 and TRBJ2-3; 9 bases match TRBD2. CDR3 size: 14 residues. V gave up 4 bases and J gave up 6 bases; unmatched junction bases: 8. Germline CDR1 and CDR2: SQVTM and ANQGSEA.